The sequence of this TCR beta chain was determined in a study of tumor-infiltrating lymphocytes in primary liver carcinoma. Study-wide background: The study reported T1-T3 N0M0 tumors spanning 4.2 to 10 cm. Study observations and caveats: Just about 7-25% of leading clones were found in every one of five regions. Among the pair types, tumor region pairs showed more overlap than tumor-adjacent and tumor-blood pairs. Tumors significantly exceeded blood in top-250-clone fraction (p = 0.039).

This clonotype was seen only once. Antigen: not known. Relative to the germline gene, one junction end is altered; a read error may explain this. Total RNA (approximately 500 ng) served as template for TCR beta cDNA synthesis primed by a constant-region primer. Library construction for TCR beta comprised three nested multiplex PCR rounds performed with slightly modified ARM-PCR. TCRdb called the multiplex PCR reads again in MiXCR, with one record for every CDR3 protein. The table includes tens of thousands of distinct CDR3 sequences, approximately 71% detected once. Investigators took RNA and DNA out together from about 20-30 mg of unsorted bulk tissue. This receptor was taken from a woman aged 25 to 39 with primary liver carcinoma and hepatitis B virus infection. The source material was liver tumor tissue from sampling region 5. Regarding subset: tumor region T5, tumor centre.

In DNA form, the CDR3 reads TGTACCTGGAGCGGGAAGGTCACTGAAGCTTTCTTT. This encodes CTWSGKVTEAFF. The rearrangement links TRBV30 to TRBJ1-1, with D uncertain. The CDR3 has 12 amino acids. Germline lookup yields CDR1 GTSNPN and CDR2 SVGIG (reference sequence).